The clone carrying this TCR beta chain came up a few times. Antigen specificity is unknown. This record comes from a study of T cells in Graves' hyperthyroidism and ophthalmopathy. Findings and limits, study-wide: Researchers found most expanded thyroid clonotypes above 0.001 in blood as well.

Amplification of TCR beta CDR3 regions was performed using RNA transcripts as template. The study used the HTBI primer set for a first-round RT-PCR of the TCR CDR3. Using its own MiXCR run on the multiplex PCR reads, TCRdb lists one record per CDR3 protein. There are hundreds of thousands of distinct CDR3 sequences in the sample; 15% to 19% occur only once, and almost 8% lies in the top ten. Hyperthyroidism of Graves' type that showed no ophthalmopathy progression within 18 months was stable. The clonotype originates from a woman between 18 and 29 years old with Graves' hyperthyroidism. Sequenced: blood.

The CDR3 spells CASSFLGPYGYTF. Here the CDR3 DNA reads TGTGCCAGCAGCTTTCTGGGACCATATGGCTACACCTTC. The gene calls are TRBV7-9 and TRBJ1-2; tentative D call: TRBD1 (5 bases). Germline CDR1 SEHNR, CDR2 FQNEAQ (reference sequence). The V and J ends lost 3 bases and 5 bases respectively, with 10 bases between them. This CDR3 is 13 amino acids long.